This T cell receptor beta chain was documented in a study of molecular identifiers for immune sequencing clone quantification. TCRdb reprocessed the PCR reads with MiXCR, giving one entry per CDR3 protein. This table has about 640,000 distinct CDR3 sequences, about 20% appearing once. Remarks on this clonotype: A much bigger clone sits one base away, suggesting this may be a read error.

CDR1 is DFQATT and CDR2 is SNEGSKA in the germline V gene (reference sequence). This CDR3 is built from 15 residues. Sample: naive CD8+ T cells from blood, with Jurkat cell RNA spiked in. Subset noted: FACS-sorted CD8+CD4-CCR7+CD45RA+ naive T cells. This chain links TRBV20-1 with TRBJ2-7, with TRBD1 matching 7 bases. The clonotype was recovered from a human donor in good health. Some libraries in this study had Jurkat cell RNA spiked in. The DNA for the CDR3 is TGCAGTACTAGAGATACCCGGGACAGATCCTACGAGCAGTACTTC. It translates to CSTRDTRDRSYEQYF.